The rows below give T cell receptor beta chains drawn from one sample of a study of blood T cell repertoires in COVID-19. The assay was immunoSEQ multiplex PCR, and TCRdb's table has in-frame clones only and misses some. The data hold 350,000 to 400,000 clones, with roughly 90% observed a single time. Sequencing was performed on PBMCs or T cells enriched from blood (not recorded which). The source is a woman in her 30s who had recovered from COVID-19. Both conserved end residues are part of each CDR3. Fields, in order: V gene, CDR3 length, clone size, D gene, J gene, CDR3 DNA, CDR3 protein. A D gene is named only where the DNA matches it firmly. Clone size, where shown, is once, few, many, or a class for clones that have expanded.

TRBV5-1	16	NA	TRBD1	TRBJ1-1	TGCGCCAGCAGCTTCTGGATGGGACAGAGGAACACTGAAGCTTTCTTT	CASSFWMGQRNTEAFF
TRBV6-5	15	NA	TRBD2	TRBJ2-7	TGTGCCAGCAGCGGGAGACTAGCGGGAGGTCGCGAGCAGTACTTC	CASSGRLAGGREQYF
TRBV27	15	NA	TRBD1	TRBJ1-2	TGTGCCAGCAGTTTATCGGACAGGGAGCGGTATGGCTACACCTTC	CASSLSDRERYGYTF
TRBV9	15	NA	TRBD2	TRBJ2-1	TGTGCCAGCAGCGAAGCGGGAGTATCCTACAATGAGCAGTTCTTC	CASSEAGVSYNEQFF
TRBV21-1	15	NA	NA	TRBJ1-1	TGTGCCAGCAGCAAGAGGGACAGGGAGAACACTGAAGCTTTCTTT	CASSKRDRENTEAFF
TRBV7-2	16	once	TRBD2	TRBJ2-7	TGTGCCAGCAGCTCTCCCGGACTAGAGGTCGCATACGAGCAGTACTTC	CASSSPGLEVAYEQYF
TRBV7-2	13	NA	NA	TRBJ2-7	TGTGCCAGCAGCTTATCCGGGGACATCGAGCAGTACTTC	CASSLSGDIEQYF
TRBV21-1	13	once	NA	TRBJ1-2	TGTGCCAGCTTGGACAGGAGAGACTATGGCTACACCTTC	CASLDRRDYGYTF
TRBV7-2	14	NA	TRBD1	TRBJ1-2	TGTGCCAGCAGCCACCCGGACAGGGTCTCAGGCTACACCTTC	CASSHPDRVSGYTF
TRBV11-3	15	NA	NA	TRBJ2-2	TGTGCCAGCAGCTCCGGGTCTATAAACACCGGGGAGCTGTTTTTT	CASSSGSINTGELFF
TRBV4-2	15	NA	TRBD1	TRBJ2-7	TGTGCCAGCAGCTCTCCGGGACAGGGAACGTACGAGCAGTACTTC	CASSSPGQGTYEQYF
TRBV12-3/TRBV12-4	12	few	NA	TRBJ1-6	TGTGCCAGCAGTTCCCGGGAGGGACCCCTCCACTTT	CASSSREGPLHF
TRBV9	15	NA	TRBD2	TRBJ2-5	TGTGCCAGCAGCGTAGGGGGAGGGAGATGGGAGACCCAGTACTTC	CASSVGGGRWETQYF
TRBV15	17	NA	TRBD2	TRBJ2-7	TGTGCCACCAGCAGAGGGACCCTAGCGGGAGGCTCCTACGAGCAGTACTTC	CATSRGTLAGGSYEQYF
TRBV18	16	NA	NA	TRBJ1-1	TGTGCCAGCTCACCAATCCCGGTCCAGGGAGGGACTGAAGCTTTCTTT	CASSPIPVQGGTEAFF
TRBV7-2	15	NA	TRBD2	TRBJ2-5	TGTGCCAGCAGCTTAGCTTCGCGGGGGGTTGGGACCCAGTACTTC	CASSLASRGVGTQYF
TRBV11-2	15	NA	NA	TRBJ1-4	TGTGCCAGCAGCCCAGCCGGGGTAGCTAATGAAAAACTGTTTTTT	CASSPAGVANEKLFF
TRBV9	13	NA	NA	TRBJ1-1	TGTGCCAGCAGCGGAGGGTTAAGGACTGAAGCTTTCTTT	CASSGGLRTEAFF
TRBV27	13	NA	TRBD2	TRBJ2-7	TGTGCCAGCAGGAGAAGGGAGGGTCACGAGCAGTACTTC	CASRRREGHEQYF
TRBV5-4	15	NA	TRBD1	TRBJ1-1	TGTGCCAGCAGCTTCCGTACAGGGGCGGGCACTGAAGCTTTCTTT	CASSFRTGAGTEAFF
TRBV7-3	15	NA	NA	TRBJ2-5	TGTGCCAGCAGCTTAATTAAGACAGGTTTAGAGACCCAGTACTTC	CASSLIKTGLETQYF
TRBV7-9	13	once	NA	TRBJ2-3	TGTGCCGGGGCACAGGGTGGTACAGATACGCAGTATTTT	CAGAQGGTDTQYF
TRBV4-1	17	NA	TRBD2	TRBJ2-1	TGCGCCAGCAGCTTGGGTCACGGCGGGAGGGCTTACAATGAGCAGTTCTTC	CASSLGHGGRAYNEQFF
TRBV6-1	14	NA	NA	TRBJ2-1	TGTGCCAGCACGTGGGGCAGCTCCTACAATGAGCAGTTCTTC	CASTWGSSYNEQFF
TRBV5-1	15	NA	NA	TRBJ1-2	TGCGCCAGCAGCTTGGCCGGGACAAATAACTATGGCTACACCTTC	CASSLAGTNNYGYTF
TRBV7-8	15	NA	TRBD1	TRBJ1-1	TGTGCCAGCAGCTCGAGCACAGGGGCCTACCGTGAAGCTTTCTTT	CASSSSTGAYREAFF
TRBV3-1/TRBV3-2	13	NA	NA	TRBJ2-7	TGTGCCAGCAGCCAAGGGGGGGGGCCCGAGCAGTACTTC	CASSQGGGPEQYF
TRBV9	15	NA	TRBD2	TRBJ2-1	TGTGCCAGCAGCGTAGGGCTAGCGGGGTACAATGAGCAGTTCTTC	CASSVGLAGYNEQFF
TRBV4-2	20	NA	TRBD1	TRBJ2-3	TGTGCCAGCAGCCAAAAGCTCGCCGGACAGGGGCAGATCGTTGCAGATACGCAGTATTTT	CASSQKLAGQGQIVADTQYF
TRBV12-1	15	NA	NA	TRBJ2-2	TGTGCCAGGAAGCCCGGGAGGGTTAGGACCGGGGAGCTGTTTTTT	CARKPGRVRTGELFF
TRBV5-6	16	NA	TRBD1	TRBJ1-4	TGTGCCAGCAGCTTGGGGGACAGGGGCGGTAATGAAAAACTGTTTTTT	CASSLGDRGGNEKLFF
TRBV24-1	18	NA	TRBD2	TRBJ2-3	TGTGCCACCAGTAACCCTAGCGGGAGGGCCTTGAGCACAGATACGCAGTATTTT	CATSNPSGRALSTDTQYF
TRBV18	17	NA	NA	TRBJ1-3	TGTGCCAGCTCACCACTAGGGGACACAATCTCTGGAAACACCATATATTTT	CASSPLGDTISGNTIYF
TRBV10-3	14	NA	TRBD2	TRBJ2-3	TGTGCCATTGGGACTAGCGGGAGGAGAGATACGCAGTATTTT	CAIGTSGRRDTQYF
TRBV27	13	NA	NA	TRBJ1-1	TGTGCCAGCAGTTTGGGCCTGGTCACTGAAGCTTTCTTT	CASSLGLVTEAFF
TRBV7-2	14	NA	NA	TRBJ2-7	TGTGCCAGCAGGCCTTTGGTGGCCTCCTACGAGCAGTACTTC	CASRPLVASYEQYF
TRBV5-4	14	NA	TRBD2	TRBJ2-1	TGTGCCAGCAGCTTCCGGGAGGGCCAGAGTGAGCAGTTCTTC	CASSFREGQSEQFF
TRBV19	17	NA	TRBD1	TRBJ2-3	TGTGCCAGTAGTATCGGCCGAGGGGACAGCCCCACAGATACGCAGTATTTT	CASSIGRGDSPTDTQYF
TRBV3-1/TRBV3-2	15	NA	TRBD1	TRBJ1-5	TGTGCCAGCAGCCAAGATAACAGGGGGCATCAGCCCCAGCATTTT	CASSQDNRGHQPQHF
TRBV27	19	NA	TRBD2	TRBJ2-7	TGTGCCAGCAGTTCCCGACTAGCGGGGAACTCACCAAAGGCATACGAGCAGTACTTC	CASSSRLAGNSPKAYEQYF